The clone carrying this T cell receptor beta chain has ten or more counts. Its antigen is as yet unknown. This sample is part of a study of T-cell memory formation after mild COVID-19. Study results and limitations: Later expanders leaned toward CD4+, whereas clones contracting from day 15 to 85 were balanced CD4/CD8. Shrinking CD4+ clones resided mostly in CM and EM, and CD8+ ones in EMRA. There were some responding clones in pre-infection memory, which suggested that cross-reactive memory had joined.

This CDR3 has 14 amino acids. Germline V gene lookup returns CDR1 SGHRS and CDR2 YFSETQ. With 2 bases removed from V and 4 bases from J, the gap between germline ends came to 12 bases. TCRdb used MiXCR to reprocess the 5' RACE reads, holding one entry per CDR3 protein. Of a few hundred thousand distinct CDR3 sequences detected, roughly 8.2% appear once; the ten largest clones hold roughly 22%. The chain carries TRBV5-1 and TRBJ2-5; possible D gene TRBD1, 6 bases. Sequenced input: PBMCs or a T cell subset sorted from them (not recorded which). This TCR was sampled from a man aged 18 to 35 who had mild COVID-19 (a few samples of this study predate the infection). Cell type and time point are not known. The CDR3: CASSLWGPGETQYF. CDR3 sequence (DNA): TGCGCCAGCAGCTTATGGGGGCCCGGAGAGACCCAGTACTTC.